This T cell receptor beta chain originates from a study of T cells in Graves' hyperthyroidism and ophthalmopathy. Study-wide findings and caveats: Blood also contained most expanded thyroid clonotypes above 0.001. The model made its ophthalmopathy prediction, and onset followed a median approximately 6 months later.

Germline-derived CDR1 and CDR2 are GTSNPN and SVGIG (reference sequence). This CDR3 region has 11 residues. Trimming pared 7 bases from V and 4 bases from J, leaving 10 bases between. In its sample, this clonotype was seen many times. The target antigen is unknown. TCR beta CDR3 region amplification was performed from RNA transcripts. The study used the HTBI primer set for a first-round RT-PCR of the TCR CDR3. MiXCR, run by TCRdb on the multiplex PCR reads, gives a single entry per CDR3 protein. The sample contains a few hundred thousand distinct CDR3 sequences, about 16% of which appear only once. This TCR was recovered from a young woman with Graves' ophthalmopathy. Sequencing was carried out using blood. This chain uses TRBV30 with TRBJ2-5; no clear D. The CDR3 sequence is CAYTPGETQYF. The CDR3, as DNA: TGTGCCTACACTCCCGGAGAGACCCAGTACTTC.